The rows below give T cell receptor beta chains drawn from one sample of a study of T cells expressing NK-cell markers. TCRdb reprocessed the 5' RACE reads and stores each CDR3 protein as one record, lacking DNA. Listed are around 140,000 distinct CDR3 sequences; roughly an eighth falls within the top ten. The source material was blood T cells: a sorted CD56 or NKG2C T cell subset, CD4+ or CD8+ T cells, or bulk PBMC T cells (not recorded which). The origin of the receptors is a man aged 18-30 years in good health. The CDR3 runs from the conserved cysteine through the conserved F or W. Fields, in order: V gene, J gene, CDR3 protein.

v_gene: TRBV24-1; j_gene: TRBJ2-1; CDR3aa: CATSDLPQGAYNEQFF
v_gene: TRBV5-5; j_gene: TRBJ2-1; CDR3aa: CASSLETGNEQFF
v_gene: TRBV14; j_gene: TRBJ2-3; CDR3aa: CASSQDQDTQYF
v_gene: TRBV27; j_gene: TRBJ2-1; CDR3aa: CASRPGFPLEQFF
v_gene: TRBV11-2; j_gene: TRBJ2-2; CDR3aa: CASSQGPSTGELFF
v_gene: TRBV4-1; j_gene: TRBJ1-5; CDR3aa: CASSQQQGAINQPQHF
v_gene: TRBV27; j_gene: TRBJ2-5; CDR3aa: CASSRTGSETQYF
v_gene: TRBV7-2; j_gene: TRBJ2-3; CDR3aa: CASSLALRTSDTQYF
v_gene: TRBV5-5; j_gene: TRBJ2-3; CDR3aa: CASSLELRATSSDTQYF
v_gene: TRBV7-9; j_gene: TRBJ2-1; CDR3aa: CASSPPGTSGDEQFF
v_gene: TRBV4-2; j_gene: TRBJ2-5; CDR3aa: CASRPSGTLQETQYF
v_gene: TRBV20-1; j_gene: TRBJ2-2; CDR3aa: CSASPLGSGSGELFF
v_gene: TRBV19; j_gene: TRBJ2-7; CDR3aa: CASSSSGDEQYF
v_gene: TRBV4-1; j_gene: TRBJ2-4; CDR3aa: CASSPRTTSGHIQYF
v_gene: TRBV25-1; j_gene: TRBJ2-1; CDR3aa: CASVTSGSYNEQFF
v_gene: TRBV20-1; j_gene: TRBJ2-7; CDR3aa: CSAIGLAGGYEQYF
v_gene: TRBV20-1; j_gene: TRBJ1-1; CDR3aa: CSARDLANTEAFF
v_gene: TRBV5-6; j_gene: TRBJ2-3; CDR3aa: CASSPGLAGLSTDTQYF
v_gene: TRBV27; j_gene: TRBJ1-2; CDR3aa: CASSLFGQGPANYGYTF
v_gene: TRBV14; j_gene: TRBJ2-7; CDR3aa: CASSQGRLHQDEQYF
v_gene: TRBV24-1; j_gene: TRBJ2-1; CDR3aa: CATSDFPVATGEQFF
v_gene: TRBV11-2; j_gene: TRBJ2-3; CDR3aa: CASRSTSGNSTDTQYF
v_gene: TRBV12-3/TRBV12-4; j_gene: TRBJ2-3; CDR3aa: CASSSLDTQYF
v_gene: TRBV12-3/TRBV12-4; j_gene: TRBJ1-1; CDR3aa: CASRTDRWQAFF
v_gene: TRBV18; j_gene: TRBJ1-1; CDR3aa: CASSPGVTTEAFF
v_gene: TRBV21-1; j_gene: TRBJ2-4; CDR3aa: CASRLLLNKNIQYF
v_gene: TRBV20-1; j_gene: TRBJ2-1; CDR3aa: CSASILAGIYNEQFF
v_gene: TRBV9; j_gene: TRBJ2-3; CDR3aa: CASSAGGKDTQYF
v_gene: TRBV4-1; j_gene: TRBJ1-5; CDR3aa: CASSLGFSQPQHF
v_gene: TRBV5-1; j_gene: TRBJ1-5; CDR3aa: CASSAGVDQPQHF
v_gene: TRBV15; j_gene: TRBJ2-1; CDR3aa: CATSRTGRNPFF
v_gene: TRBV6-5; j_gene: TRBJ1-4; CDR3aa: CASSYVSALNEKLFF
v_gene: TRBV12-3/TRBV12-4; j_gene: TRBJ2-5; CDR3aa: CASRQGGWQETQYF